The sequence of this TCR beta chain was determined in a study of beta chain features in type 1 diabetes listed by TCRdb under 2018. Concerning the study at large: Mean age, gender distribution, total cell number and subset yield were not different between patients and healthy donors. A total of over 90,000,000 sorted cells were examined across all samples, and a strong correlation was observed between cell number per subset and RNA yield. The study compared TCRB repertoires of sorted circulating CD4+ T cell subsets between recently diagnosed type 1 diabetes patients and matched healthy donors. Naive and central memory subsets were obtained from all 30 or so donors, but regulatory and stem cell-like memory subsets were isolated from only 8 patients and roughly eight healthy donors.

V is cut by 4 bases and J by 5 bases, and the space between the germline ends is 11 bases. The germline V gene (reference sequence) gives CDR1 as SEHNR and CDR2 as FQNEAQ. From the cysteine through the phenylalanine, the CDR3 covers 13 amino acids. Only CDR3 DNA remains: 39 bases, in frame from the first base. Points on this clone: It has no known antigen specificity. Per-base quality was not reported, and no clone a single base away is much larger than it. Other nucleotide sequences from this sample produce the same CDR3.

Each donor gave one peripheral blood draw, roughly 0.11 L on average, collected into heparinised tubes. Using a panel that included CD45RO, CCR7, CD25, CD127, CD95 and CD27, naive, central memory, regulatory and stem cell-like memory CD4+ T cells were sorted on a BD FACSAria II. A purity above 98% was achieved for all sorted populations. Right away, PBMCs were isolated by Lymphoprep density gradient centrifugation and were stained directly, with no culture step. Samples were stained and sorted in pairs, with one healthy donor and one patient per experiment, so that batch effects were minimized. General findings and caveats noted by the study authors: Type 1 diabetes patients showed a moderate but significant shortening of TCRB CDR3 length in all four CD4+ subsets. Because small numbers of individuals were included in the HLA sub-analyses, any influence of HLA type on TCRB rearrangement was left unresolved. PCR might favor shorter templates, but patient and control samples were amplified and corrected together, so any skew would affect both groups equally. Naive, central memory and regulatory TCRB repertoires appeared to be more alike among patients than among healthy donors. Sequencing cDNA rather than genomic DNA could over-represent highly expressing activated cells, although activation and CD3 levels did not differ between groups. At VDJ recombination sites, type 1 diabetes patients had fewer insertions and more deleted nucleotides, which implies abnormalities in thymic rearrangement.

The entire amount of isolated RNA was reverse transcribed using the High Capacity cDNA Reverse Transcription Kit, so the sequenced TCRB transcripts were expressed ones. Naive, central memory and regulatory T cell samples underwent deep immunoSEQ sequencing, averaging around 4 million total reads per sample. After sorted cells were lysed in RLT buffer, RNA was extracted with DNase-treated RNeasy Micro or Mini kits, with the choice depending on cell number. To prevent cross-contamination, each cell subset was processed individually, whereas patient and healthy donor samples were processed jointly. The immunoSEQ multiplex PCR was used to amplify TCRB sequences from cDNA, yielding 87-bp fragments that span the CDR3 region. Sequencing of the amplicons was done on the Illumina HiSeq platform. Per the source publication's procedure: Synthetic template baselines were used to correct PCR bias computationally, reads within Hamming distance 2 were collapsed, and singletons that could not be merged were discarded. Reads were aligned against IMGT so that V, D and J genes, CDR3 length and insertions or deletions at six rearrangement sites could be assigned. Clonotype counts were normalized to sorted cell number within each subset before computing true diversity and Gini coefficients with the tcR R package. The overlap coefficient, calculated on TCRB nucleotide sequences, was used to quantify repertoire sharing. Out-of-frame TCRB sequences from naive cells were analyzed to stand in for the pre-selection repertoire. Imported from immuneACCESS, the table was reduced by TCRdb to in-frame sequences with V and J called. These copies leave out some clones; in studies compared against another copy, an unresolved V gene accounts for under half, and the cause of the remainder is not known. V and J calls and clone size are as listed in that table; D and trimming were resolved from the DNA. The sample records 450,000 to 550,000 clones, about 30% of which are singletons. The ten top clones hold about 0.065% of the sample.

This receptor chain uses TRBV7-9 and TRBJ1-1; a tentative D call is TRBD1 (5 bases match). The specimen was naive CD4+ T cells from blood. The intended sense of this specimen's cell subset or site label: true naive CD4+ T cells. The TCR comes from a man between 18 and 35 years old in good health. The CDR3 protein is CASSSQGGTEAFF. The nucleotides read TGTGCCAGCAGCTCTCAGGGAGGGACTGAAGCTTTCTTT.